The next 30 T cell receptor beta chains were all read from a single sample in a study of response to subunit inactivated influenza vaccine. TCRdb reprocessed the RT-PCR reads with MiXCR, giving one entry per CDR3 protein. The sample carries more than 700,000 distinct CDR3 sequences, 21% recorded once. The sample consisted of PBMCs from blood, taken 5 to 6 days after vaccination. These receptor sequences come from a man aged 50-60 years who received an inactivated influenza vaccine.

The CDR3 region is CASSLGFTSGGNEQFF. The CDR3 DNA reads as TGTGCCAGCAGCTTAGGGTTCACTAGCGGGGGGAATGAGCAGTTCTTC. The J gene is TRBJ2-1, the V gene TRBV7-2, with 12 nucleotides matching TRBD2. This CDR3 contains 16 residues. V lost 1 base and J lost 7; bases outside the gene matches: 5. Germline CDR1 reads SGHTA; CDR2 reads FQGNSA. The complete variable domain, with remaining parts taken from reference TRBV7-2 and TRBJ2-1, reads GAGVSQSPSNKVTEKGKDVELRCDPISGHTALYWYRQSLGQGLEFLIYFQGNSAPDKSGLPSDRFSAERTGGSVSTLTIQRTQQEDSAVYLCASSLGFTSGGNEQFFGPGTRLTVL.

This clonotype occurred a few times. The chain is built from TRBV20-1 and TRBJ2-3; D uncertain. The CDR3 extends over 14 amino acids. In germline, CDR1 is DFQATT, CDR2 SNEGSKA (reference sequence). Trimming took off 6 bases at V and 3 bases at J, with 16 bases between the two ends. CDR3 nucleotides: TGCAGTGCCGCCATGCAGGCGCAGACAGATACGCAGTATTTT. The encoded protein is CSAAMQAQTDTQYF.

About this clonotype: One end of the junction does not line up with germline, which may come from a read error. The rearrangement uses TRBV7-6 and TRBJ2-4; 11 nucleotides align to TRBD2. There are 15 residues in the CDR3. The germline gives CDR1 SGHVS, CDR2 FNYEAQ. The CDR3 DNA reads as TGTGCCAGCAGCCCTGGAGAGGACTATAGTAGCGGGAGGGGCTTC. The encoded protein is CASSPGEDYSSGRGF.

In its sample, this clonotype was seen once. The chain links TRBV28 to TRBJ2-7; D might be TRBD1 (5 bases). The germline V gene has CDR1 MDHEN and CDR2 SYDVKM. The CDR3 sequence is 14 residues long. V lost 6 bases and J 8 bases, leaving 20 bases between the germline ends. The CDR3 nucleotides read TGTGCCAGCAGCCCCGGTGGGGCCACATACCAGCAGTACTTC. It yields the protein CASSPGGATYQQYF.

This clonotype was seen a few times. The rearrangement links TRBV27 to TRBJ2-7; a weak D match, TRBD1 (7 bases). CDR1 and CDR2 (germline): MNHEY, SMNVEV (reference sequence). The CDR3 has 18 residues. V lost 0 bases, J lost 3 bases, and 21 bases lay in between. The CDR3: CASSLSWRGRPADYEQYF. CDR3 nucleotides: TGTGCCAGCAGTTTATCTTGGAGGGGGCGCCCCGCGGACTACGAGCAGTACTTC.

This clonotype was found a few times. The V call is TRBV7-2, the J call TRBJ1-6; 9 bases line up with TRBD1. This CDR3 comprises 17 residues. After removal of 3 bases from V and 0 bases from J, the junction contained 3 bases not matched to a gene. Germline CDR1 is SGHTA and CDR2 is FQGNSA. In DNA form, the CDR3 reads TGTGCCAGCAGCTTTGGGGGACAGGGCTCCTATAATTCACCCCTCCACTTT. Protein: CASSFGGQGSYNSPLHF. Full variable domain (missing parts from reference TRBV7-2 and TRBJ1-6): GAGVSQSPSNKVTEKGKDVELRCDPISGHTALYWYRQSLGQGLEFLIYFQGNSAPDKSGLPSDRFSAERTGGSVSTLTIQRTQQEDSAVYLCASSFGGQGSYNSPLHFGNGTRLTVT.

The chain recombines TRBV20-1 with TRBJ2-1, with a weak D call TRBD2 (6 bases). V gave up 6 bases and J gave up 4 bases, with 19 bases separating them. The CDR3 is 15 amino acids. Germline assignment: CDR1 DFQATT and CDR2 SNEGSKA (reference sequence). CDR3: CSAFSGPTLYNEQFF. Here the CDR3 DNA reads TGCAGTGCATTTAGCGGACCCACACTTTACAATGAGCAGTTCTTC.

This rearrangement joins TRBV4-1 to TRBJ1-2; D unresolved. CDR1 is MGHRA and CDR2 is YSYEKL in the germline V gene. V dropped 1 base and J dropped 4 bases, with 13 bases sitting between them. This CDR3 contains 15 residues. In DNA form, the CDR3 reads TGCGCCAGCAGCCAAGTCCTCGGGCAGTTCTATGGCTACACCTTC. It translates to CASSQVLGQFYGYTF.

The rearrangement joins TRBV5-1 to TRBJ1-2; 11 positions agree with TRBD1. Per germline, CDR1 SGHRS and CDR2 YFSETQ. The CDR3 consists of 15 residues. V shed 4 bases, J shed 3 bases, and the junction held 5 bases outside the gene matches. CDR3 coding DNA: TGCGCCAGCAGCACCGGACAGGGGGCTGACTATGGCTACACCTTC. It specifies CASSTGQGADYGYTF. The variable domain in full, with the rest retrieved from reference TRBV5-1 and TRBJ1-2, is KAGVTQTPRYLIKTRGQQVTLSCSPISGHRSVSWYQQTPGQGLQFLFEYFSETQRNKGNFPGRFSGRQFSNSRSEMNVSTLELGDSALYLCASSTGQGADYGYTFGSGTRLTVV.

This clonotype was seen ten or more times. The chain carries TRBV5-6 and TRBJ1-1; D call uncertain. The germline CDR1 and CDR2 sequences are SGHDT and YYEEEE. V lost 5 bases, J lost 3 bases, and 11 bases lay in between. CDR3 length: 13 amino acids. CDR3: CASRYGLDTEAFF. The CDR3 DNA is TGTGCCAGCAGGTACGGTCTGGACACTGAAGCTTTCTTT.

This clonotype appeared a few times. The chain is built from TRBV5-5 and TRBJ2-2, with TRBD2 matching over 8 bases. Germline trimming cut 3 bases from V and 5 bases from J; bases unmatched to any gene: 3. CDR1 is SGHKS and CDR2 is YYEKEE in the germline V gene (reference sequence). This CDR3 spans 14 amino acids. CDR3 sequence: CASSWPSGTGELFF. The DNA of the CDR3 is TGTGCCAGCAGCTGGCCTAGCGGGACCGGGGAGCTGTTTTTT.

The chain links TRBV6-4 to TRBJ2-1, with TRBD2 identical over 12 bases. J was trimmed by 9 bases and V by 4 bases; bases with no gene match: 7. Germline CDR1 reads MRHNA; CDR2 reads SNTAGT. The CDR3 is made up of 15 amino acids. The CDR3 nucleotides read TGTGCCAGCAGTGCCCTAGCGGGGGGGCCTAGTGAGCAGTTCTTC. Amino acids: CASSALAGGPSEQFF.

This clonotype was observed a handful of times. The junction departs from germline at one end; a sequencing error may be responsible. The chain recombines TRBV5-1 with TRBJ1-4; 7 nucleotides match TRBD1. CDR3 length: 15 residues. Germline-derived CDR1 and CDR2 are SGHRS and YFSETQ. The CDR3 DNA follows: TGCGCCAGCAGGGAGGTTGGACAGGACTATGAAAAACTGTCTTTT. It yields the protein CASREVGQDYEKLSF.

This clonotype was observed a handful of times. The V call is TRBV5-1, the J call TRBJ2-3, with a tentative D call TRBD2 (7 bases). The CDR3 loop spans 16 amino acids. Trimming shortened V by 1 base and J by 1 base, and 13 bases separated the two germline ends. The germline gives CDR1 SGHRS, CDR2 YFSETQ. CDR3 amino acids: CASSLWGGGRTDTQYF. CDR3 coding DNA: TGCGCCAGCAGCTTGTGGGGCGGGGGCCGCACAGATACGCAGTATTTT.

In nucleotides, the CDR3 is TGTGCCAGCAGCCTCGAGGCGCGGGGGGAGTCAGATACGCAGTATTTT. Translated: CASSLEARGESDTQYF. The rearrangement links TRBV12-3 or TRBV12-4 to TRBJ2-3, with 8 bases fitting TRBD2. This CDR3 is built from 16 residues. Germline trimming cut 6 bases from V and 4 bases from J; bases unmatched to any gene: 12.

The sample holds many counts of this clonotype. V gene TRBV20-1 combines with J gene TRBJ2-7; maybe TRBD1 (6 bases). Germline CDR1 DFQATT, CDR2 SNEGSKA (reference sequence). The CDR3 extends over 18 amino acids. V shed 0 bases and J shed 0 bases, with 21 bases lying between them. The CDR3 protein is CSARDYRAGKQTSYEQYF. CDR3 nucleotides: TGCAGTGCTAGAGATTACAGGGCAGGAAAACAAACCTCCTACGAGCAGTACTTC.

This clonotype was counted ten times or more. CDR3 amino acids: CASSPGGVNTDTQYF. The CDR3 coding sequence is TGTGCCAGCAGTCCAGGAGGGGTAAACACAGATACGCAGTATTTT. The chain carries TRBV7-9 and TRBJ2-3, with a possible D match to TRBD2 (6 bases). The germline gives CDR1 SEHNR, CDR2 FQNEAQ (reference sequence). V lost 6 bases and J lost 2, with 15 bases in between. CDR3 size: 15 residues.

At least ten counts were recorded for this clonotype. This sequence joins TRBV20-1 and TRBJ2-5, with D possibly matching TRBD2 (6 bases). CDR3 length: 11 residues. V was clipped by 5 bases and J by 5 bases, with 9 bases between them. CDR1 is DFQATT, CDR2 SNEGSKA, per germline (reference sequence). CDR3 residues: CSAPRGETQYF. The CDR3 DNA follows: TGCAGTGCTCCTCGGGGGGAGACCCAGTACTTC.

The J gene is TRBJ2-1, the V gene TRBV9; 8 nucleotides align to TRBD1. The CDR3 loop spans 13 amino acids. V was pared by 7 bases and J by 9 bases, with 9 bases of the junction left unmatched. Germline CDR1 is SGDLS and CDR2 is YYNGEE. The CDR3 is CASSWTGKGEQFF. The CDR3 DNA sequence: TGTGCCAGCTCCTGGACAGGGAAGGGTGAGCAGTTCTTC.

J is TRBJ2-7 and V is TRBV29-1, with D possibly being TRBD1 or TRBD2 (6 bases each). Germline-derived CDR1 and CDR2 are SQVTM and ANQGSEA. The CDR3 is made up of 12 amino acids. Trimming cost V 6 bases and J 2 bases, with 11 bases left between them. The CDR3 loop is CSVRGDAYEQYF. CDR3 DNA: TGCAGCGTGAGGGGGGATGCCTACGAGCAGTACTTC.

This clonotype occurred a few times. V is TRBV20-1 and J is TRBJ1-2, with TRBD1 as a possible D gene (5 bases). Trimming stripped 4 bases from V and 8 bases from J, with 17 bases between. Germline lookup yields CDR1 DFQATT and CDR2 SNEGSKA (reference sequence). This CDR3 has 13 residues. The CDR3 DNA is TGCAGTGCTATGCAGGGACTACTTGACGGCTACACCTTC. Protein: CSAMQGLLDGYTF.

This clonotype was observed a handful of times. The chain carries TRBV5-1 and TRBJ1-2; 9 nucleotides agree with TRBD1. V shed 3 bases and J 8 bases; nucleotides not matched to a gene: 8. CDR1 and CDR2 from the germline V gene are SGHRS and YFSETQ. The CDR3 length is 14 residues. In DNA form, the CDR3 reads TGCGCCAGCAGCTCCTCCGGGACAGGGATAGGCTACACCTTC. Residues: CASSSSGTGIGYTF.

This clonotype was detected only a few times. This CDR3 is CASSLNPLGAQFF. CDR3 coding DNA: TGTGCCAGCAGCTTAAACCCTCTAGGTGCGCAGTTCTTC. The chain carries TRBV7-8 and TRBJ2-1; D gene unclear. V dropped 2 bases and J dropped 12 bases, with 14 bases sitting between them. This CDR3 has 13 amino acids. Germline CDR1 SGHVS, CDR2 FQNEAQ.

The rearrangement uses TRBV10-3 and TRBJ2-5, with 9 positions matching TRBD2. Germline V lookup: CDR1 ENHRY, CDR2 SYGVKD. This CDR3 contains 16 residues. V shed 6 bases, J shed 4 bases, and the junction held 12 bases outside the gene matches. The CDR3 protein is CAISLRNAGGVETQYF. CDR3 bases: TGTGCCATCAGCCTGAGGAATGCGGGAGGGGTAGAGACCCAGTACTTC.

This clonotype has at least ten counts. The J gene is TRBJ2-3, the V gene TRBV7-2; D is undetermined. Germline V gene sequence: CDR1 SGHTA, CDR2 FQGNSA. This CDR3 region has 12 residues. Trimming stripped 6 bases from V and 1 base from J, with 5 bases between. The CDR3 DNA follows: TGTGCCAGCAGTTGGGGCACAGATACGCAGTATTTT. Residues: CASSWGTDTQYF.

In its sample, this clonotype was seen a few times. This sequence joins TRBV7-9 and TRBJ1-1; TRBD1 aligns across 10 bases. Trimming cost V 5 bases and J 11 bases; bases outside gene matches: 8. Germline V gene data show CDR1 as SEHNR and CDR2 as FQNEAQ (reference sequence). This CDR3 is 13 amino acids long. Written as DNA, the CDR3 is TGTGCCAGCAGCCAGACGGGACAGGGGAACGCTTTCTTT. As protein: CASSQTGQGNAFF.

The chain employs TRBV6-2 or TRBV6-3 and TRBJ1-5; D ambiguous. The ends were cut back, 0 bases at V and 0 bases at J, with 12 bases in the middle. The CDR3 extends over 17 amino acids. The V gene's germline CDR1 is MNHEY and CDR2 SVGEGT. For the CDR3, the DNA is TGTGCCAGCAGTTACTCGATGATGACTTATAGCAATCAGCCCCAGCATTTT. This codes for CASSYSMMTYSNQPQHF.

The V and J genes are TRBV12-3 or TRBV12-4 and TRBJ2-1, with D tentatively TRBD2 (5 bases). Trimming took 4 bases from V and 6 from J, leaving 10 bases between them. The CDR3 loop spans 13 amino acids. The CDR3 here is CASSYTRINEQFF. The CDR3 nucleotides read TGTGCCAGCAGTTACACTAGAATCAATGAGCAGTTCTTC.

For the CDR3, the DNA is TGTGCCAGCAGTCTTCGACTGATTCTCTCTGGAAACACCATATATTTT. Its translation: CASSLRLILSGNTIYF. The genes are TRBV28 and TRBJ1-3; no reliable D call. The germline CDR1 and CDR2 sequences are MDHEN and SYDVKM. The V and J ends lost 5 bases and 0 bases respectively, with 14 bases between them. This CDR3 is built from 16 residues.

The table lists this clonotype with many counts. The V gene is TRBV11-2, the J gene TRBJ1-3; 10 bases are shared with TRBD1. The CDR3 extends over 20 amino acids. The V and J ends lost 4 bases and 0 bases, in that order; junction bases with no gene match: 15. Germline assignment: CDR1 SGHAT and CDR2 FQNNGV. CDR3 amino acids: CASSYPGQGPRRSSGNTIYF. The CDR3 DNA sequence: TGTGCCAGCAGCTACCCGGGACAGGGGCCGAGAAGAAGCTCTGGAAACACCATATATTTT.